A selection of T cell receptor beta chains follows, all from one sample in a study of shared clonotypes between healthy human individuals. Measured with immunoSEQ multiplex PCR; TCRdb has only the in-frame clones, and not every one. Seen here are a few hundred thousand clones, approximately 80% observed once, and the top ten hold around 12%. Sequenced: PBMCs. The receptor source for this set is a woman in her thirties or forties in good health. Some clones in this sample may be carry-over from other donors' samples. The conserved cysteine and the conserved F or W are not part of the CDR3 here.

J gene | V gene | CDR3 protein
TRBJ1-1 | TRBV2 | ANVMGGRGNTEAF
TRBJ2-5 | TRBV14 | ASSQRGTGGQETQY
TRBJ1-1 | TRBV18 | ASSPSSGKNTEAF
TRBJ2-1 | TRBV19 | ASTRTPSYNEQF
TRBJ2-7 | TRBV5-5 | ASSRDSTRKEQY
TRBJ1-4 | TRBV20-1 | SAQFEKLF
TRBJ2-3 | TRBV7-2 | ASSSGLAGVDTQY
TRBJ2-3 | TRBV5-1 | ASTPGQNTDTQY
TRBJ2-1 | TRBV9 | ASSPGTGGYNEQF
NA | TRBV4-3 | ASSQETGNLYEQY
TRBJ2-1 | TRBV5-1 | ASSFVGGRLSGNEQF
TRBJ1-4 | TRBV5-1 | ASNRQGATNEKLF
TRBJ1-1 | TRBV7-3 | ASSPRSGTEAF
TRBJ2-7 | TRBV5-5 | ASSSTPYSYEQY
TRBJ2-7 | TRBV5-1 | ASSPGGPRGEQY
TRBJ2-1 | TRBV28 | ASSSGLAPLHQF
TRBJ1-2 | TRBV5-6 | ASSFARGSGTTGYT
TRBJ2-7 | TRBV14 | ASSQGGSPYEQY
TRBJ2-7 | TRBV5-8 | ASSLGLAGAREQY
TRBJ2-2 | TRBV5-4 | ASSFEPNTGELF
TRBJ1-6 | TRBV30 | AWREQGFTYNSPLH
TRBJ2-3 | TRBV7-9 | ASSLFWTSGSTDTQY
TRBJ1-2 | TRBV6-5 | ASTDRGLRGYT
TRBJ2-5 | TRBV7-8 | ASSLGVQETQY
TRBJ2-2 | TRBV7-8 | ASSPGQGTNTGELF
TRBJ2-2 | TRBV6-6 | ASSYGRADTGELF
TRBJ1-2 | TRBV4-1 | ASSQVAGRQGNYGYT
TRBJ1-1 | TRBV5-1 | ASSLASGTEAF
TRBJ2-5 | TRBV28 | ASSLYPSGIAGQETQY
TRBJ1-2 | TRBV28 | ASSPRAGHYGYT
TRBJ2-1 | TRBV7-2 | ASSLQGQVDF
TRBJ2-7 | TRBV28 | ASSIPAGTGESYEQY
TRBJ2-5 | TRBV10-3 | AISAAGFQETQY
TRBJ2-1 | TRBV5-1 | ASSLALGDSQF
TRBJ2-7 | TRBV7-9 | ASSLGLAVYEQY
TRBJ2-1 | TRBV19 | ASSPAALQDEQF